This T cell receptor beta chain was sequenced for a study of a mutant IDH1 vaccine in newly diagnosed glioma. Germline assignment: CDR1 KGHSH and CDR2 LQKENI. V was cut by 2 bases and J by 2 bases, with 9 bases left in between. The CDR3 length is 14 residues. Libraries were prepared by immunoSEQ multiplex PCR; TCRdb keeps only in-frame clonotypes and omits some of them. The sample lists about 38,000 clones, about 80% occurring once. As regards this clone: The target antigen is unknown.

Time point described: week 5, during vaccination. Vaccine doses each comprised 300 ug of mutant IDH1 20-mer peptide, with topical imiquimod. The source was PBMCs, collected from a glioma patient whose treatment included an IDH1 peptide vaccine. The receptor's source is a man aged 35 to 55 with glioma. V gene TRBV18 combines with J gene TRBJ2-5; unclear D gene. The CDR3 protein is CASSPGIIQETQYF. CDR3 sequence (DNA): TGTGCCAGCTCACCAGGGATTATTCAAGAGACCCAGTACTTC.